The clone carrying this T cell receptor (beta chain) was recorded many times. Its antigen is currently unknown. Aged 18 to 65, the patients had hyperthyroidism that was newly diagnosed and had lasted under 2 months. The study based diagnoses on clinical symptoms, serum thyroxine and TRAb, thyroid ultrasound and orbital computed tomography. More than 9.5 ml fresh peripheral blood yielded the PBMCs. The data originate from a study of T cells in Graves' hyperthyroidism and ophthalmopathy. General study points: The majority of expanded thyroid clonotypes above 0.001 also appeared in blood.

The V gene lost 8 bases and the J gene lost 1 base, with 15 bases spanning the gap. The CDR3 totals 14 residues. TCR beta CDR3 regions were amplified from RNA. TCR CDR3 underwent first-round RT-PCR with the HTBI primer set. A single record per CDR3 protein comes from TCRdb applying MiXCR to the multiplex PCR reads. Of more than 300,000 distinct CDR3 sequences in the sample, approximately 13% were seen once. The TCR sequence derives from a woman younger than 30 with Graves' hyperthyroidism. The rearrangement joins TRBV12-3 or TRBV12-4 to TRBJ2-7, with a weak D call TRBD1 (5 bases). The sequencing sample was made of blood. CDR3 amino acids: CASQINRGSYEQYF. The CDR3 nucleotides are TGTGCCAGCCAAATCAATAGGGGTTCCTACGAGCAGTACTTC.